This TCR beta chain appears in the sequencing data of a study of chronic HIV infection and antiretroviral therapy. CDR3 length equals 15 residues. V shed 4 bases and J shed 2 bases, with 16 bases lying between them. Looked up from germline, CDR1 is SGDLS and CDR2 is YYNGEE. MiXCR, run by TCRdb on the 5' RACE reads, gives a single entry per CDR3 protein. The table lists 39,000 or so distinct CDR3 sequences, 7% to 10% of them singletons. The rearrangement uses TRBV9 and TRBJ2-7; tentatively, D is TRBD1 or TRBD2 (5 bases each). Material for sequencing was peripheral blood. This sequence was found in an adult who had HIV and had not received antiretroviral therapy, or was an uninfected healthy control (not recorded which). In nucleotides, the CDR3 is TGTGCCAGCAGCCCGACGGGGACGATCACCTACGAGCAGTACTTC. This translates into CASSPTGTITYEQYF.